Listed below are T cell receptor beta chains from one sample, sequenced in a study of T cells after posttransplantation cyclophosphamide. Assay used: immunoSEQ multiplex PCR; TCRdb lists only in-frame clones, some missing. The sample yields approximately 39,000 clones, without any singletons. Sequencing was done on a sample of PBMCs. The receptors stem from a girl aged 5-17 years in good health, CMV-negative, and a related stem cell transplant donor. CDR3s include the opening cysteine and the closing phenylalanine or tryptophan. Fields, in order: D gene, clone size, J gene, V gene, CDR3 protein, CDR3 DNA. The D gene is left open where the match is weak. Part of the rows lack a size; the others show once, few, many or a class for expanded clones.

d_gene: TRBD2; abundance: -; j_gene: TRBJ2-7; v_gene: TRBV6-5; CDR3aa: CASRLVISGSYEQYF; CDR3nt: TGTGCCAGCAGGCTTGTTATCAGCGGGAGTTACGAGCAGTACTTC
d_gene: -; abundance: many; j_gene: TRBJ1-1; v_gene: TRBV11-2; CDR3aa: CASSLVAGRRAFF; CDR3nt: TGTGCCAGCAGCTTAGTGGCGGGCAGAAGGGCTTTCTTT
d_gene: -; abundance: many; j_gene: TRBJ1-2; v_gene: TRBV28; CDR3aa: CASSLWGFDATGEQLAPNYGYTF; CDR3nt: TGTGCCAGCAGTTTATGGGGATTCGACGCGACGGGCGAACAGCTAGCCCCTAACTATGGCTACACCTTC
d_gene: TRBD1; abundance: few; j_gene: TRBJ2-3; v_gene: TRBV7-9; CDR3aa: CASSFGQGQDTQYF; CDR3nt: TGTGCCAGCAGCTTCGGACAGGGTCAAGATACGCAGTATTTT
d_gene: TRBD1; abundance: few; j_gene: TRBJ1-5; v_gene: TRBV30; CDR3aa: CAWSKYPGTGLQPQHF; CDR3nt: TGTGCCTGGAGTAAGTATCCGGGGACAGGTTTACAGCCCCAGCATTTT
d_gene: -; abundance: many; j_gene: TRBJ2-7; v_gene: TRBV6-5; CDR3aa: CASSYRLAHYEQYF; CDR3nt: TGTGCCAGCAGTTACCGCCTAGCTCACTACGAGCAGTACTTC
d_gene: -; abundance: many; j_gene: TRBJ1-2; v_gene: TRBV10-1; CDR3aa: CASSESRSNYGYTF; CDR3nt: TGCGCCAGCAGTGAGTCTCGGTCTAACTATGGCTACACCTTC
d_gene: TRBD1; abundance: many; j_gene: TRBJ1-4; v_gene: TRBV19; CDR3aa: CASTDEGGTLGEKLFF; CDR3nt: TGTGCCAGTACAGATGAAGGGGGCACCTTAGGTGAAAAACTGTTTTTT
d_gene: TRBD1; abundance: few; j_gene: TRBJ1-1; v_gene: TRBV25-1; CDR3aa: CASSGQGARDTEAFF; CDR3nt: TGTGCCAGCAGTGGGCAGGGGGCGCGTGACACTGAAGCTTTCTTT
d_gene: TRBD2; abundance: many; j_gene: TRBJ2-1; v_gene: TRBV2; CDR3aa: CASSIGGSAYNEQFF; CDR3nt: TGTGCCAGCTCGATTGGCGGGAGTGCCTACAATGAGCAGTTCTTC